One and the same sample provided the 23 T cell receptor beta chains below, sequenced in a study of T-cell reconstitution after alpha-beta-depleted transplantation in children. Unique molecular identifiers tagged the TCRbeta library. In TCRdb, the PCR reads were re-called with MiXCR into one record per CDR3 protein. Of roughly 300,000 distinct CDR3 sequences listed, 10% to 13% are singletons. Sequenced material: PBMCs from the stem cell graft donor, taken from the stem cell graft. These receptors were obtained from a human donor who donated a stem cell graft to a child with acute lymphoblastic leukemia.

This clonotype has a count of ten or more. The chain couples TRBV7-9 to TRBJ2-3; 11 bases map to TRBD2. Germline-derived CDR1 and CDR2 are SEHNR and FQNEAQ (reference sequence). Trimming removed 5 bases from V and 2 bases from J; junction bases left unmatched: 6. The CDR3 is 16 residues long. The CDR3 DNA follows: TGTGCCAGCAGCGTACGACTAGCGGGAATCACAGATACGCAGTATTTT. Translation: CASSVRLAGITDTQYF.

This clonotype was observed a few times. The chain combines TRBV5-1 with TRBJ1-4; 7 nucleotides match TRBD1. Germline V gene data show CDR1 as SGHRS and CDR2 as YFSETQ. With V trimmed by 7 bases and J by 0 bases, 3 bases remained unmatched. This CDR3 region has 14 residues. The CDR3 nucleotides are TGCGCCAGCCCCGACAGGGCAACTAATGAAAAACTGTTTTTT. It translates to CASPDRATNEKLFF.

This clonotype was detected a few times. This chain links TRBV10-2 with TRBJ1-1; no firm D call. V was shortened by 0 bases and J by 0 bases, with 11 bases between the two germline ends. CDR1 is WSHSY, CDR2 SAAADI, per germline. The CDR3 is 16 amino acids. CDR3: CASSESWGGVNTEAFF. The DNA for the CDR3 is TGCGCCAGCAGTGAGTCATGGGGAGGCGTGAACACTGAAGCTTTCTTT.

CDR3 sequence (DNA): TGTGCCAGCAGCTTAGAGGGACAGGGGTTCCACGAGCAGTACTTC. Translated: CASSLEGQGFHEQYF. V usage is TRBV7-9 and J usage is TRBJ2-7, with 10 nucleotides matching TRBD1. Losses at the gene ends were 1 base for V and 5 bases for J; bases not matched to a gene: 5. The CDR3 totals 15 residues. Germline CDR1 reads SEHNR; CDR2 reads FQNEAQ (reference sequence).

On this clonotype itself: A read error may be the cause here, since a much bigger clone is one base away. Here the CDR3 DNA reads TGCGCCAGCAGCTTTTCTCTAGCGGCCTACAATGAGCAGTTCTTC. Residues: CASSFSLAAYNEQFF. V is TRBV5-1 and J is TRBJ2-1; 7 bases fit TRBD2. The V segment lost 2 bases and the J segment 2 bases; nucleotides outside the gene matches: 4. The CDR3 runs to 15 residues. Germline V gene lookup returns CDR1 SGHRS and CDR2 YFSETQ.

This clonotype was recorded many times. The chain employs TRBV7-2 and TRBJ2-5; 8 nucleotides align to TRBD1. Germline CDR1 reads SGHTA; CDR2 reads FQGNSA. V lost 5 bases, J lost 2 bases, and 7 bases stayed unmatched. The CDR3 consists of 15 residues. The CDR3 is CASSPGGGPQETQYF. The CDR3 bases are TGTGCCAGCAGCCCAGGGGGCGGCCCGCAAGAGACCCAGTACTTC.

This clonotype was recorded many times. The chain employs TRBV6-1 and TRBJ2-3; maybe TRBD1 (5 bases). Germline V gene lookup returns CDR1 MNHNS and CDR2 SASEGT. CDR3 length: 14 residues. V was clipped by 5 bases and J by 1 base, with 10 bases between them. The chain's CDR3 is CASSPGHGTDTQYF. DNA for the CDR3: TGTGCCAGCAGTCCTGGACACGGCACAGATACGCAGTATTTT.

This clonotype was counted many times. The gene calls are TRBV15 and TRBJ2-3; 7 nucleotides align to TRBD2. Trimming took 7 bases from V and 2 from J; bases not matched to a gene: 15. This CDR3 has 17 amino acids. Germline CDR1 LNHNV, CDR2 YYDKDF (reference sequence). CDR3 coding DNA: TGTGCCACCACCTCACCTGTGGCTAGCGGACTCACAGATACGCAGTATTTT. Translated, it gives CATTSPVASGLTDTQYF. Full variable domain (remainder filled in from reference TRBV15 and TRBJ2-3): DAMVIQNPRYQVTQFGKPVTLSCSQTLNHNVMYWYQQKSSQAPKLLFHYYDKDFNNEADTPDNFQSRRPNTSFCFLDIRSPGLGDTAMYLCATTSPVASGLTDTQYFGPGTRLTVL.

In DNA, the CDR3 is TGTGCCAGCAGTAGCCGTTGGAGTCCGGCGGGGGAGACCCAGTACTTC. The encoded protein is CASSSRWSPAGETQYF. This chain links TRBV7-2 with TRBJ2-5; tentatively, D is TRBD2 (6 bases). From germline, CDR1 is SGHTA and CDR2 FQGNSA. The CDR3 consists of 16 residues. Trimming stripped 6 bases from V and 5 bases from J, with 22 bases between.

This clonotype was recorded a few times. The chain links TRBV12-3 or TRBV12-4 to TRBJ1-1; D is perhaps TRBD1 (6 bases). V was clipped by 1 base and J by 0 bases, with 12 bases between them. The length of the CDR3 is 16 residues. The CDR3 sequence is CASSLDRGILNTEAFF. The CDR3 coding sequence is TGTGCCAGCAGTTTAGATAGGGGGATTTTGAACACTGAAGCTTTCTTT.

The chain recombines TRBV12-3 or TRBV12-4 with TRBJ2-1; D gene unclear. CDR3 length equals 12 residues. Between the trimmed V and J ends, which lost 3 bases and 9 bases, there was a span of 9 bases. This CDR3 reads CASSFDGAEQFF. Here the CDR3 DNA reads TGTGCCAGCAGTTTTGACGGAGCTGAGCAGTTCTTC.

This clonotype was observed a handful of times. This chain joins TRBV7-9 and TRBJ2-1; D is undetermined. CDR3 size: 13 residues. Germline assignment: CDR1 SEHNR and CDR2 FQNEAQ (reference sequence). Trimming left V 5 bases short and J 6 bases short, with 11 bases between. Here the CDR3 DNA reads TGTGCCAGCAGCCCCAGTAATCGCAATGAGCAGTTCTTC. Its protein product is CASSPSNRNEQFF.

The rearrangement links TRBV5-1 to TRBJ2-1, with 7 bases identical to TRBD1. CDR1 and CDR2 from the germline V gene are SGHRS and YFSETQ. The CDR3 has 17 residues. V was clipped by 0 bases and J by 6 bases; unmatched bases: 12. This chain's CDR3 is CASSLAPQGFLTNEQFF. CDR3 bases: TGCGCCAGCAGCTTGGCCCCACAGGGGTTCTTGACCAATGAGCAGTTCTTC.

This clonotype was found a few times. The chain joins TRBV4-2 to TRBJ2-5, with D possibly being TRBD2 (6 bases). Deletions cut 3 bases from V and 2 bases from J, with 28 bases between. Germline CDR1 reads LGHNA; CDR2 reads YNFKEQ. The CDR3 length is 20 residues. CDR3 DNA: TGTGCCAGCAGCCATACCAAGATTGAAGGTAGCGGAGAAACTCAAGAGACCCAGTACTTC. Protein product: CASSHTKIEGSGETQETQYF.

This clonotype came up a few times. The genes are TRBV7-9 and TRBJ1-5; no definite D call. From germline, CDR1 is SEHNR and CDR2 FQNEAQ (reference sequence). The CDR3 is 13 residues long. With 3 bases removed from V and 4 bases from J, the gap between germline ends came to 7 bases. The CDR3 protein is CASSFQVNQPQHF. The DNA for the CDR3 is TGTGCCAGCAGCTTCCAGGTGAATCAGCCCCAGCATTTT.

The sample holds many counts of this clonotype. The J gene is TRBJ2-7, the V gene TRBV4-1; 7 bases agree with TRBD2. Unmatched junction bases numbered 8, after V lost 4 bases and J lost 2 bases. In germline, CDR1 is MGHRA, CDR2 YSYEKL. The CDR3 length is 15 residues. CDR3 in amino acids: CASSPRLAVTYEQYF. The DNA of the CDR3 is TGCGCCAGCAGCCCGCGCCTAGCGGTAACCTACGAGCAGTACTTC.

This clonotype was detected ten times or more. The chain links TRBV10-3 to TRBJ2-1, with D unresolved. V shed 11 bases and J shed 6 bases, with 11 bases lying between them. Germline V gene data show CDR1 as ENHRY and CDR2 as SYGVKD. There are 11 residues in the CDR3. For the CDR3, the DNA is TGTGCCGCGTCACATGGCAATGAGCAGTTCTTC. Its protein is CAASHGNEQFF.

This clonotype was seen a few times. This chain uses TRBV7-2 with TRBJ2-3; 10 nucleotides agree with TRBD2. The CDR3 contains 17 residues. CDR1 SGHTA and CDR2 FQGNSA come from the germline V gene. V shed 5 bases and J 3 bases; nucleotides not matched to a gene: 11. CDR3 bases: TGTGCCAGCAGCCATTATATAAGCGGGAGGGGTACAGATACGCAGTATTTT. The encoded protein is CASSHYISGRGTDTQYF.

The chain combines TRBV20-1 with TRBJ1-1; no definite D call. V was clipped by 2 bases and J by 5 bases, with 15 bases between them. This CDR3 has 14 residues. The germline V gene encodes CDR1 DFQATT and CDR2 SNEGSKA (reference sequence). The CDR3 is CSARRGLGGTEAFF. DNA for the CDR3: TGCAGTGCTAGAAGAGGACTGGGCGGAACTGAAGCTTTCTTT.

There are many counts of this clonotype. The rearrangement links TRBV24-1 to TRBJ2-1; 7 positions agree with TRBD1. The CDR3 has 12 residues. Losses at the gene ends were 7 bases for V and 13 bases for J; bases not matched to a gene: 9. Germline assignment: CDR1 KGHDR and CDR2 SFDVKD. The CDR3 coding sequence is TGTGCCACCAGAGACTTACAGGGGATCCAGTTCTTC. Amino acids: CATRDLQGIQFF.

This clonotype was counted only a few times. The gene calls are TRBV7-8 and TRBJ2-2; TRBD1 is a possible D gene (6 bases). Germline CDR1 reads SGHVS; CDR2 reads FQNEAQ. CDR3 length equals 18 residues. V was shortened by 5 bases and J by 2 bases, with 21 bases between the two germline ends. In nucleotides, the CDR3 is TGTGCCAGCAGCACCCAACAGGGATGGGGTGGTAACACCGGGGAGCTGTTTTTT. It is translated as CASSTQQGWGGNTGELFF.

V and J are TRBV7-6 and TRBJ2-1, with D perhaps TRBD2 (5 bases). V lost 0 bases and J 5 bases, leaving 14 bases between the germline ends. This CDR3 has 16 residues. The germline CDR1 and CDR2 sequences are SGHVS and FNYEAQ. CDR3 in DNA: TGTGCCAGCAGCTTAGCCGAAACCCGGGAACACAATGAGCAGTTCTTC. This codes for CASSLAETREHNEQFF.

The chain recombines TRBV12-3 or TRBV12-4 with TRBJ2-5; 8 bases map to TRBD1. The V and J ends lost 3 bases and 4 bases, in that order; junction bases with no gene match: 7. CDR3 length: 15 residues. The DNA of the CDR3 is TGTGCCAGCAGTTTTGGCGGACAGGGTGGAGAGACCCAGTACTTC. It is translated as CASSFGGQGGETQYF.